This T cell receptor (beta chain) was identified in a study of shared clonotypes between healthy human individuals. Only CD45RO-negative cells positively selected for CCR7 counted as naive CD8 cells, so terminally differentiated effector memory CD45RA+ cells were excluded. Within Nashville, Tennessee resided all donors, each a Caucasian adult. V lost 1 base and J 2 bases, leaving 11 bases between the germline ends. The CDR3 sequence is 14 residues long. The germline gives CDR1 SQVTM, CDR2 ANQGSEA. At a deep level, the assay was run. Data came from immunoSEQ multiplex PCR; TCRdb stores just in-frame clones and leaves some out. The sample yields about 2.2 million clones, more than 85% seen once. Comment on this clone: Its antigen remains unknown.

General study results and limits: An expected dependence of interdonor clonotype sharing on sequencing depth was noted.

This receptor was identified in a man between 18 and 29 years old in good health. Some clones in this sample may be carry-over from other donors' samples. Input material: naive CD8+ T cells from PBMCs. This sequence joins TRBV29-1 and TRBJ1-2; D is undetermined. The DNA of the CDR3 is TGCAGCGTTGAAGGCCCCTCCGGAAACTATGGCTACACCTTC. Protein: CSVEGPSGNYGYTF.